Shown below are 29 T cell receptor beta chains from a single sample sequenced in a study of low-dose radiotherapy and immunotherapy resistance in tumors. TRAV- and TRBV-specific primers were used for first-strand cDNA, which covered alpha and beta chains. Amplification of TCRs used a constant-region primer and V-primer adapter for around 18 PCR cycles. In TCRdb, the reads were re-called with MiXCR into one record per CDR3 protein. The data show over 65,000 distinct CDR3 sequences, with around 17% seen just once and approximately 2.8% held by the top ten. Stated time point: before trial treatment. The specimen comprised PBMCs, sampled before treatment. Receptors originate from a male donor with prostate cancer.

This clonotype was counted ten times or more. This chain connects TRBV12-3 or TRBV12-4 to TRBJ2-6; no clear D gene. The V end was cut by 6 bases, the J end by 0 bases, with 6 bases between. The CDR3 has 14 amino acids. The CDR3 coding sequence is TGTGCCAGCAGCCGTAACTCTGGGGCCAACGTCCTGACTTTC. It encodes CASSRNSGANVLTF.

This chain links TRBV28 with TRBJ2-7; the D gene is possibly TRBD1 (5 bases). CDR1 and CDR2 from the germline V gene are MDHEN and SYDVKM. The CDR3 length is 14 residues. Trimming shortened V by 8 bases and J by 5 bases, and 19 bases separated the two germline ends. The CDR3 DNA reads TGTGCCAGCGTCCTGGACATAGGCGGCAACGAGCAGTACTTC. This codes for CASVLDIGGNEQYF.

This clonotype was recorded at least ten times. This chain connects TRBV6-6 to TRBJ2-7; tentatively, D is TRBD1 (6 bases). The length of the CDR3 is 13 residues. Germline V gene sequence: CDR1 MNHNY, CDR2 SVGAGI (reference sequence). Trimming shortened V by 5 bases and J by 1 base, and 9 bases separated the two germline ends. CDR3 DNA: TGTGCCAGCAGTGTTCAGGGGTCCTACGAGCAGTACTTC. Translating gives CASSVQGSYEQYF.

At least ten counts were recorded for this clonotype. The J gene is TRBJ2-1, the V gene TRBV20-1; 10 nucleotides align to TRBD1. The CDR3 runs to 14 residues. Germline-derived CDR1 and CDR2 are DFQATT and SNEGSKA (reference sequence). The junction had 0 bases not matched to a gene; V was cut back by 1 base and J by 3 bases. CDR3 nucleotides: TGCAGTGCTAGAGGGGACAGGGGCTACAATGAGCAGTTCTTC. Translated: CSARGDRGYNEQFF.

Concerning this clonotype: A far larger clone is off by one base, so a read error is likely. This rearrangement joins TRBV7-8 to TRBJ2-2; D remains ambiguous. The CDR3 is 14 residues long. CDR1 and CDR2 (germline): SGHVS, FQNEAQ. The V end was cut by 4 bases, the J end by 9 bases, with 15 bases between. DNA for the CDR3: TGTGCCAGCAGCTCCCGACACGGAGTCAGGGAGCTGTTTTTT. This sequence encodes CASSSRHGVRELFF.

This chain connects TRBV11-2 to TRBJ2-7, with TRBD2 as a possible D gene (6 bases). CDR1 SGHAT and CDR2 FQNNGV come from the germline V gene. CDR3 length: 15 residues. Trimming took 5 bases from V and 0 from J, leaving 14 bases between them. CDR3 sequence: CASSPHGGSSYEQYF. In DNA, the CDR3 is TGTGCCAGCAGCCCCCATGGAGGGAGCTCCTACGAGCAGTACTTC. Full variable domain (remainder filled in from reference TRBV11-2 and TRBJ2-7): EAGVAQSPRYKIIEKRQSVAFWCNPISGHATLYWYQQILGQGPKLLIQFQNNGVVDDSQLPKDRFSAERLKGVDSTLKIQPAKLEDSAVYLCASSPHGGSSYEQYFGPGTRLTVT.

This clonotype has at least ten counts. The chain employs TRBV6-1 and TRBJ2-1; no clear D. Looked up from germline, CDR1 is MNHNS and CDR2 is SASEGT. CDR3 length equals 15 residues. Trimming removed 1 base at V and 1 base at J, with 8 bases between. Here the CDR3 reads CASSEGYQSYNEQFF. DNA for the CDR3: TGTGCCAGCAGTGAAGGGTACCAATCCTACAATGAGCAGTTCTTC.

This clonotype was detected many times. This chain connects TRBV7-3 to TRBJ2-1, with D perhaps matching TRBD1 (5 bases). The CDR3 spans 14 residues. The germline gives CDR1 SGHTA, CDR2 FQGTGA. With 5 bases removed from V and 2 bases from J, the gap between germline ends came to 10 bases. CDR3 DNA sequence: TGTGCCAGCAGCGCGGACATAGCCTACAATGAGCAGTTCTTC. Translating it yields CASSADIAYNEQFF.

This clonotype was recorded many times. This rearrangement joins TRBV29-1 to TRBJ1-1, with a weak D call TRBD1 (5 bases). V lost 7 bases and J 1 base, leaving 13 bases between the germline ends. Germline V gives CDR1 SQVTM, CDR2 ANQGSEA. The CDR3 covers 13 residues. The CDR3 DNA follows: TGCAGCGCCAGGGTATGGGCGAACACTGAAGCTTTCTTT. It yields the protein CSARVWANTEAFF.

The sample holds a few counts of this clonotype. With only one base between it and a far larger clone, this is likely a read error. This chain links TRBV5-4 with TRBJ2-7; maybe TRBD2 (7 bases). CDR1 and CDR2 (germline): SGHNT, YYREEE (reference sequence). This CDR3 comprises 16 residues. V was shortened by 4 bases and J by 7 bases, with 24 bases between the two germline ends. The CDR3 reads CASSAMRGGGMDEQYF. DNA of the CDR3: TGTGCCAGCAGCGCAATGAGGGGGGGGGGCATGGATGAGCAGTACTTC.

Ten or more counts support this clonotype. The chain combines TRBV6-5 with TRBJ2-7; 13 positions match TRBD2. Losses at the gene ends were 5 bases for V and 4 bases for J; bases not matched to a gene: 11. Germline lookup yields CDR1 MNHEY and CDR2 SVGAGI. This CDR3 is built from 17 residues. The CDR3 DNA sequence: TGTGCCAGCAGTCGAACTAGCGGGGGGGCCAGGGGGTACGAGCAGTACTTC. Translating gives CASSRTSGGARGYEQYF.

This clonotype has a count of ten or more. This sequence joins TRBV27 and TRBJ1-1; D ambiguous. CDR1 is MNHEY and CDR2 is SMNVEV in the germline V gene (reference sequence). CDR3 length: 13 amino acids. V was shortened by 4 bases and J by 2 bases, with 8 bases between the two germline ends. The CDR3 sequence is CASSYRSNTEAFF. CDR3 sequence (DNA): TGTGCCAGCAGTTACCGGAGCAACACTGAAGCTTTCTTT.

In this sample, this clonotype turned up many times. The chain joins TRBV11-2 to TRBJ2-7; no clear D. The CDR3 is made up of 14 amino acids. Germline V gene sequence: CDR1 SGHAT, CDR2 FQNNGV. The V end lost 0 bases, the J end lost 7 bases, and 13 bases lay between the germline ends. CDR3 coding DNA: TGTGCCAGCAGCTTAGAGCGCCATTCAAGGGAGCAGTACTTC. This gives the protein CASSLERHSREQYF.

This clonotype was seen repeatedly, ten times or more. This CDR3 reads CASVGAYEQYF. The CDR3 region has the DNA TGTGCCAGCGTGGGGGCCTACGAGCAGTACTTC. The gene calls are TRBV7-3 and TRBJ2-7; D assignment may be TRBD1 or TRBD2 (5 bases each). V was trimmed by 8 bases and J by 2 bases, leaving 7 bases between them. The length of the CDR3 is 11 residues. Germline V gives CDR1 SGHTA, CDR2 FQGTGA.

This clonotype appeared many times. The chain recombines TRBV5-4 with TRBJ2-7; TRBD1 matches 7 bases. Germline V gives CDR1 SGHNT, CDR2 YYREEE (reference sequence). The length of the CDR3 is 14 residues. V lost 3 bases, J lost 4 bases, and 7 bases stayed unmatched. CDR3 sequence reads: CASSSRDRHYEQYF. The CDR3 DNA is TGTGCCAGCAGCTCCCGGGACAGACATTACGAGCAGTACTTC.

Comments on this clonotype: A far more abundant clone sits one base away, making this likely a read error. CDR3 region: CDSTHSAQPNSPLHF. Written as DNA, the CDR3 is TGTGACAGCACTCACTCCGCCCAACCAAATTCACCCCTCCACTTT. The rearrangement joins TRBV6-1 to TRBJ1-6, with D unresolved. This CDR3 has 15 amino acids. Germline-derived CDR1 and CDR2 are MNHNS and SASEGT.

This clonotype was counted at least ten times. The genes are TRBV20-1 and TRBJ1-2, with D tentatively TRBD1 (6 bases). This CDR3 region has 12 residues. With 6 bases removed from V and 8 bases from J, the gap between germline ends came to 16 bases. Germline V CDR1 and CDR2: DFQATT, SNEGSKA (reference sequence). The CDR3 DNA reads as TGCAGTGCGGCAGGGGATAATTGGGGCTACACCTTC. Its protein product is CSAAGDNWGYTF.

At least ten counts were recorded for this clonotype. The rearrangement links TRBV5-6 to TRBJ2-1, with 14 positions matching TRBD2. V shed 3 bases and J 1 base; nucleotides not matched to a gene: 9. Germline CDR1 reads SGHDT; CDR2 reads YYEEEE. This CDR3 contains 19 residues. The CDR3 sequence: CASSSLGLAGGGSYNEQFF. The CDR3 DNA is TGTGCCAGCAGCTCTCTCGGACTAGCGGGGGGAGGGTCCTACAATGAGCAGTTCTTC.

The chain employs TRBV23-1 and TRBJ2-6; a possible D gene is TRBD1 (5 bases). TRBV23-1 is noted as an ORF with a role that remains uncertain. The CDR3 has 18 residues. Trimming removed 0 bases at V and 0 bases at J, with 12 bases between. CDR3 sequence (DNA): TGCGCCAGCAGTCAATCGCACAGGACCCTCTCTGGGGCCAACGTCCTGACTTTC. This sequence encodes CASSQSHRTLSGANVLTF.

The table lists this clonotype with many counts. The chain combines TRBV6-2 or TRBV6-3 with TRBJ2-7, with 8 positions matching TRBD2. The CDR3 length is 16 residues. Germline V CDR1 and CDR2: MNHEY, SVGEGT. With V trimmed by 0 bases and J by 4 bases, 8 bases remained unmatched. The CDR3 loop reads CASSYSASGGQYEQYF. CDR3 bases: TGTGCCAGCAGTTACTCCGCCTCGGGGGGGCAATACGAGCAGTACTTC.

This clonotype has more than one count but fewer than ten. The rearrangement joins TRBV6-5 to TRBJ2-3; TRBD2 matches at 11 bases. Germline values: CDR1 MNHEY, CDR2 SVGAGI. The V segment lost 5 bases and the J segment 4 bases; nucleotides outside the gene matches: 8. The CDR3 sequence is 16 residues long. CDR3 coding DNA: TGTGCCAGCAGTAAAACTCTAGCGGGGGGACCAGATACGCAGTATTTT. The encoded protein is CASSKTLAGGPDTQYF.

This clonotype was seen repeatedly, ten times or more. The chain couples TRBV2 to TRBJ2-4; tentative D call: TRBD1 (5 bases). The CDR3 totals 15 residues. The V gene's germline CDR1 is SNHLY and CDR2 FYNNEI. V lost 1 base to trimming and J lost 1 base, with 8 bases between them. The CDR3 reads CASSEEGQAKNIQYF. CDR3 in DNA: TGTGCCAGCAGTGAAGAGGGGCAGGCCAAAAACATTCAGTACTTC.

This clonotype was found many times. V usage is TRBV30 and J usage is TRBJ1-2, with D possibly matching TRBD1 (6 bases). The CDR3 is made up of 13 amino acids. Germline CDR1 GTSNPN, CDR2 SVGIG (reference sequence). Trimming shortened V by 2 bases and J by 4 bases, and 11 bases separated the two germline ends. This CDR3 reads CAWSPGDGYGYTF. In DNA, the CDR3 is TGTGCCTGGAGTCCAGGGGACGGCTATGGCTACACCTTC.

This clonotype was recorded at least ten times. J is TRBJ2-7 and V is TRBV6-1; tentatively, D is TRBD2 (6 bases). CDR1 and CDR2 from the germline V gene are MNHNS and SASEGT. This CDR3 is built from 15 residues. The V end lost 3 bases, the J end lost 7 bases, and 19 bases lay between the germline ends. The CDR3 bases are TGTGCCAGCAGTGATCCCGGGACTGGGATCTGGGAGCAGTACTTC. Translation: CASSDPGTGIWEQYF.

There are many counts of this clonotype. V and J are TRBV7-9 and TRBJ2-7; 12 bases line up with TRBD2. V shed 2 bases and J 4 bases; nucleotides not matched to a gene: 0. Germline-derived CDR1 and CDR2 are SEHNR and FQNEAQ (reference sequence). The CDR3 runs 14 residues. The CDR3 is CASSLTSGGYEQYF. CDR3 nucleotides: TGTGCCAGCAGCTTAACTAGCGGGGGGTACGAGCAGTACTTC.

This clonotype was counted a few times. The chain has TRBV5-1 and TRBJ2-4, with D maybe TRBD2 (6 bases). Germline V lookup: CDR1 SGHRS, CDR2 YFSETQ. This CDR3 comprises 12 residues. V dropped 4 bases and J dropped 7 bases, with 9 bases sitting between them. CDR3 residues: CASSGGFNIQYF. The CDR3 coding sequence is TGCGCCAGCAGCGGGGGGTTCAACATTCAGTACTTC.

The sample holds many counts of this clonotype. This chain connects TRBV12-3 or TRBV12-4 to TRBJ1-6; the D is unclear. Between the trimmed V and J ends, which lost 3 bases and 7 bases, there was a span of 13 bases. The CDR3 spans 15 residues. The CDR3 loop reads CASSFGGSPNSPLHF. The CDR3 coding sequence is TGTGCCAGCAGTTTTGGTGGCAGTCCGAATTCACCCCTCCACTTT.

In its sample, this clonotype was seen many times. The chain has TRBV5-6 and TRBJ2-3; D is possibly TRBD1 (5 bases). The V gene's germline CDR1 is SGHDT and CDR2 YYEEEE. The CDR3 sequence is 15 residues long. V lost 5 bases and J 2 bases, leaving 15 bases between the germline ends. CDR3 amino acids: CASSSVQGYTDTQYF. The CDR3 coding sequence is TGTGCCAGCAGTTCCGTCCAGGGCTACACAGATACGCAGTATTTT.

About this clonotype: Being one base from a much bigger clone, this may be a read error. CDR3 in amino acids: CASSPGASGAYVETQFF. The DNA of the CDR3 is TGTGCCAGCAGCCCCGGGGCTAGCGGGGCCTATGTGGAGACCCAGTTCTTC. The genes are TRBV7-9 and TRBJ2-1, with 9 bases aligning to TRBD2. Germline trimming cut 5 bases from V and 13 bases from J; bases unmatched to any gene: 21. The CDR3 spans 17 residues. Germline CDR1 reads SEHNR; CDR2 reads FQNEAQ (reference sequence).